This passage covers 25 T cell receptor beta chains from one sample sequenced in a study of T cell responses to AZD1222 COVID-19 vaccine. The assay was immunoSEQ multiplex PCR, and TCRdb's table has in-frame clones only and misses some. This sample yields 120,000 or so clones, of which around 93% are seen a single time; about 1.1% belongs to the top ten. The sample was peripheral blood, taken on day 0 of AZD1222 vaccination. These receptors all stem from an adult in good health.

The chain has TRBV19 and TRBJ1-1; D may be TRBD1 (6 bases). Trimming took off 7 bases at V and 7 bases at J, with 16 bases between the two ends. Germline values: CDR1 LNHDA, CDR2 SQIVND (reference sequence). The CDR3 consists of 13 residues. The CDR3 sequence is CASNTGRMVEAFF. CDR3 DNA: TGTGCCAGTAATACAGGGCGTATGGTTGAAGCTTTCTTT.

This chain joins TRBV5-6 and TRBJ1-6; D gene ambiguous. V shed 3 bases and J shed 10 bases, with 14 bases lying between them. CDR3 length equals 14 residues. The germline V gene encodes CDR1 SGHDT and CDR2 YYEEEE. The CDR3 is CASSSVGLVSPLHF. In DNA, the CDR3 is TGTGCCAGCAGCTCGGTAGGGCTTGTATCACCCCTCCACTTT.

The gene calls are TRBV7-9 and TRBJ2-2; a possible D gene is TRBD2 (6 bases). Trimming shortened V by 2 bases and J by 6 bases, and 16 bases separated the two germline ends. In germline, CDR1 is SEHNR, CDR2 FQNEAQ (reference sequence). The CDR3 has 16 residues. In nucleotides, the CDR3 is TGTGCCAGCAGCTTATTGGGCGGGATTGTTTCCGGGGAGCTGTTTTTT. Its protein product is CASSLLGGIVSGELFF.

The CDR3, as DNA: TGTGCCAGCAGCTTGGCCACTGGGTCTGGGGCCAACGTCCTGACTTTC. Its protein is CASSLATGSGANVLTF. The chain carries TRBV5-6 and TRBJ2-6; D call uncertain. Germline V CDR1 and CDR2: SGHDT, YYEEEE. This CDR3 comprises 16 residues. V gave up 0 bases and J gave up 1 base, with 8 bases separating them. Using reference TRBV5-6 and TRBJ2-6 for the parts outside the CDR3, the full variable domain is DAGVTQSPTHLIKTRGQQVTLRCSPKSGHDTVSWYQQALGQGPQFIFQYYEEEERQRGNFPDRFSGHQFPNYSSELNVNALLLGDSALYLCASSLATGSGANVLTFGAGSRLTVL.

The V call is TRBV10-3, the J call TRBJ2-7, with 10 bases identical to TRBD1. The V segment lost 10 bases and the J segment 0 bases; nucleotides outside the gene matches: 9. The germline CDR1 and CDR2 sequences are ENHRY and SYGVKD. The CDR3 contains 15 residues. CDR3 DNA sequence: TGTGCCACTTCCGGGACAGGGGCTAGCTCCTACGAGCAGTACTTC. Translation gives CATSGTGASSYEQYF.

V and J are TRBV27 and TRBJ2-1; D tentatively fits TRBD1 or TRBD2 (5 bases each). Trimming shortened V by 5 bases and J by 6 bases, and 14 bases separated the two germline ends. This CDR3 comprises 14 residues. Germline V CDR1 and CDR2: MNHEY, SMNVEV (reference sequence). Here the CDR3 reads CASSNGAGVNEQFF. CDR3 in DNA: TGTGCCAGCAGTAACGGGGCTGGGGTCAATGAGCAGTTCTTC.

The CDR3 nucleotides read TGTGCCAGTAGTATTCGAGCGGGAGGGTACAATGAGCAGTTCTTC. As protein: CASSIRAGGYNEQFF. The V gene is TRBV19, the J gene TRBJ2-1; 10 bases map to TRBD2. The CDR3 is 15 residues long. The J segment lost 4 bases and the V segment lost 3 bases, leaving 3 bases of the junction unmatched. Germline CDR1 LNHDA, CDR2 SQIVND (reference sequence).

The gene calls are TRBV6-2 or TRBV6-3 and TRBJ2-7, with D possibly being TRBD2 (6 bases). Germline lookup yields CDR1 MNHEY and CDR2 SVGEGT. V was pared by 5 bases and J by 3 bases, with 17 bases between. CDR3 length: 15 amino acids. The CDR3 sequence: CASSGVGGSIYEQYF. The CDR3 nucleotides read TGTGCCAGCAGTGGAGTGGGGGGATCTATCTACGAGCAGTACTTC.

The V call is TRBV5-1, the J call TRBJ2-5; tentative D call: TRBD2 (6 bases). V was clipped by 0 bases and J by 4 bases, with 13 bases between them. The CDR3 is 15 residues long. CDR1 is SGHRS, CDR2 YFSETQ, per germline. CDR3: CASSLAGGKRETQYF. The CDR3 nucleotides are TGCGCCAGCAGCTTGGCCGGCGGGAAGAGAGAGACCCAGTACTTC.

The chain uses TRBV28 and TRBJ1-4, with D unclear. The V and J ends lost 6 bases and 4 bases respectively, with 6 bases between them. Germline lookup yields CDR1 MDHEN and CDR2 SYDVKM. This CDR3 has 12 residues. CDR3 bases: TGTGCCAGCAGACGGAGTAATGAAAAACTGTTTTTT. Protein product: CASRRSNEKLFF.

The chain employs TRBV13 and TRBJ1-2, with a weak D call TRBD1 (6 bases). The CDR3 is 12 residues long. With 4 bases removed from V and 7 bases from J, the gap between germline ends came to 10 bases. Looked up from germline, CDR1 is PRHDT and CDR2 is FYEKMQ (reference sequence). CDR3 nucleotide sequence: TGTGCCAGCAGCTCAAACAGGGTTGGCTACACCTTC. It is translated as CASSSNRVGYTF. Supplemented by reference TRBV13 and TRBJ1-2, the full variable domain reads AAGVIQSPRHLIKEKRETATLKCYPIPRHDTVYWYQQGPGQDPQFLISFYEKMQSDKGSIPDRFSAQQFSDYHSELNMSSLELGDSALYFCASSSNRVGYTFGSGTRLTVV.

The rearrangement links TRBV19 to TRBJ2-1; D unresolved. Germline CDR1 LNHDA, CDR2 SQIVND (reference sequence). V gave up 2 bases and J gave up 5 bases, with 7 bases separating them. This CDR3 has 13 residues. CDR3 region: CASSINVDNEQFF. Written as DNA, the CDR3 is TGTGCCAGTAGTATAAACGTAGACAATGAGCAGTTCTTC.

The CDR3 DNA sequence: TGTGCCAGCTCACCAGTGGAGGGGGGAGTTCAGCATTTT. Amino acid sequence: CASSPVEGGVQHF. The chain employs TRBV18 and TRBJ1-5; TRBD1 is a possible D gene (6 bases). The CDR3 contains 13 residues. The germline V gene has CDR1 KGHSH and CDR2 LQKENI. V lost 2 bases, J lost 13 bases, and 15 bases lay in between. Using reference TRBV18 and TRBJ1-5 for the parts outside the CDR3, the full variable domain is NAGVMQNPRHLVRRRGQEARLRCSPMKGHSHVYWYRQLPEEGLKFMVYLQKENIIDESGMPKERFSAEFPKEGPSILRIQQVVRGDSAAYFCASSPVEGGVQHFGDGTRLSIL.

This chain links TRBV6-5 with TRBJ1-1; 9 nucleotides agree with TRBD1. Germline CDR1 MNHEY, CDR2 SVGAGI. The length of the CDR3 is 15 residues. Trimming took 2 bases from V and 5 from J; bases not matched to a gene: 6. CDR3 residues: CASSYQGQGFTEAFF. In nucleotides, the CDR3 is TGTGCCAGCAGTTACCAAGGACAGGGGTTTACTGAAGCTTTCTTT.

CDR3 DNA sequence: TGTGCCAGCAGCGTGGGAGCGGGGGCGAGCCAAGAGACCCAGTACTTC. This encodes CASSVGAGASQETQYF. The chain couples TRBV5-4 to TRBJ2-5, with 8 bases aligning to TRBD2. The CDR3 is 16 residues long. Germline assignment: CDR1 SGHNT and CDR2 YYREEE (reference sequence). The junction had 9 bases not matched to a gene; V was cut back by 4 bases and J by 1 base.

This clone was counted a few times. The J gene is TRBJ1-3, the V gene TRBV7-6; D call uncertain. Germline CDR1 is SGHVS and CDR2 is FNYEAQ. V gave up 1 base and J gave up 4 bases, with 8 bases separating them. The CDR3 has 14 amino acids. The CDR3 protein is CASSLEQKGNTIYF. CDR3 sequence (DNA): TGTGCCAGCAGCTTAGAACAGAAAGGAAACACCATATATTTT.

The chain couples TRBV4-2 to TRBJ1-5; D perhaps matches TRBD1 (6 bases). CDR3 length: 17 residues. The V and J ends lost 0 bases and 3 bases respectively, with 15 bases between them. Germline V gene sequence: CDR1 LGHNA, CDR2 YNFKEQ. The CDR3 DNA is TGTGCCAGCAGCCAAGATCTAGGGGGGGGCTACAATCAGCCCCAGCATTTT. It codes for CASSQDLGGGYNQPQHF.

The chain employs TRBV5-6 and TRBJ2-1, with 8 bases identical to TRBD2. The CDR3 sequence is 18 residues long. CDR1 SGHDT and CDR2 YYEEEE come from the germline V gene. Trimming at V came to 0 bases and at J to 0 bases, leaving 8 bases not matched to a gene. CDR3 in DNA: TGTGCCAGCAGCTTGGAGTTGTTAGCGGGGAGCTCCTACAATGAGCAGTTCTTC. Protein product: CASSLELLAGSSYNEQFF.

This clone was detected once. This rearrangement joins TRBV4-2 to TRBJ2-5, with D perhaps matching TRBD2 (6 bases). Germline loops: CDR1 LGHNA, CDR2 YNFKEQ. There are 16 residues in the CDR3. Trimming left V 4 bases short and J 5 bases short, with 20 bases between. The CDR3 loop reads CASSLRARRAHETQYF. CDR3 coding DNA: TGTGCCAGCAGCCTTAGGGCGCGGAGGGCGCACGAGACCCAGTACTTC.

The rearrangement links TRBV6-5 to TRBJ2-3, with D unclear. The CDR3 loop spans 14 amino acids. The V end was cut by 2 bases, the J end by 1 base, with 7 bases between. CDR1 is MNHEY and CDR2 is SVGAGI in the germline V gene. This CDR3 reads CASSYGPGTDTQYF. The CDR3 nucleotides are TGTGCCAGCAGTTACGGCCCTGGCACAGATACGCAGTATTTT.

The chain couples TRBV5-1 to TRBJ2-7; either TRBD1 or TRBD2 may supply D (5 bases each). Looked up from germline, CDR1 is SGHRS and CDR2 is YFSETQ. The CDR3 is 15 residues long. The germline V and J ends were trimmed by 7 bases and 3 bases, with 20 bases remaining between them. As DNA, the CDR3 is TGCGCCAGCTCCCCCCCGGGACGGCCTTACTACGAGCAGTACTTC. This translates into CASSPPGRPYYEQYF.

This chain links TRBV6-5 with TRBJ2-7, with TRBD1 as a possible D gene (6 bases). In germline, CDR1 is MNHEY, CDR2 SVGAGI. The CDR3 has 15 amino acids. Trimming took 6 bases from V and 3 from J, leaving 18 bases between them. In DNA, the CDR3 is TGTGCCAGCAGCGTTGAGGGGACACCCTACTACGAGCAGTACTTC. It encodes CASSVEGTPYYEQYF.

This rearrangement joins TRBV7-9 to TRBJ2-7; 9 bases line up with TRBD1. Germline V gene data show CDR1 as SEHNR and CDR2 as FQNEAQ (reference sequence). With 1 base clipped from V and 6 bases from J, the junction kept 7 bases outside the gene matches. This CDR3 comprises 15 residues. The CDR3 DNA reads TGTGCCAGCAGCTTAGTCCTGGGGACAGGGCCCGAGCAGTACTTC. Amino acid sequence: CASSLVLGTGPEQYF.

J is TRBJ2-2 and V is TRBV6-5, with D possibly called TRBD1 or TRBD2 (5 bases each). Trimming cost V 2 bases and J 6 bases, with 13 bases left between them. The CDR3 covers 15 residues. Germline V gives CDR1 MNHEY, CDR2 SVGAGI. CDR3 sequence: CASSYLGPRAGELFF. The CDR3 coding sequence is TGTGCCAGCAGTTACCTGGGACCCAGGGCCGGGGAGCTGTTTTTT.

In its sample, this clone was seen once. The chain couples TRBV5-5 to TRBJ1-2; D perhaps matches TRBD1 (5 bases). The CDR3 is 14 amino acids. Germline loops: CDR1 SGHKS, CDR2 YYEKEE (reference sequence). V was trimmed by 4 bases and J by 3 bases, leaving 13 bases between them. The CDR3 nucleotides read TGTGCCAGCAGCCTCGCGACAGTTGACTATGGCTACACCTTC. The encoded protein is CASSLATVDYGYTF.